Listed here are 25 T cell receptor beta chains from one sample, sequenced in a study of identical twins. TCRdb re-called the 5' RACE reads with MiXCR, one entry per CDR3 protein. Of just under 550,000 distinct CDR3 sequences in the sample, nearly 15% are singletons; the top ten hold roughly 0.4%. In addition, the sample was reused for a study of yellow fever vaccine responses in identical twins.

The specimen was CD4+ T cells sorted from blood. These receptors came from a woman aged 18-29 years in good health.

In this sample, this clonotype turned up a few times. The CDR3, as DNA: TGTGCCAGTAGTATAGATCTATTGAGGACAGGGGGCCGGTACGAGCAGTACTTC. This translates into CASSIDLLRTGGRYEQYF. The rearrangement links TRBV19 to TRBJ2-7; 11 bases match TRBD1. The V gene end was trimmed by 0 bases and the J gene end by 4 bases; junction bases not matched to a gene: 11. The V gene's germline CDR1 is LNHDA and CDR2 SQIVND (reference sequence). The CDR3 extends over 18 amino acids.

The rearrangement joins TRBV25-1 to TRBJ2-1; weak D call: TRBD2 (6 bases). The CDR3 spans 12 residues. CDR1 and CDR2 (germline): MGHDK, SYGVNS. V was shortened by 2 bases and J by 9 bases, with 8 bases between the two germline ends. The CDR3 loop reads CASSEAGLEQFF. The CDR3 nucleotides read TGTGCCAGCAGTGAAGCGGGACTTGAGCAGTTCTTC.

This clonotype occurred a few times. This chain joins TRBV7-2 and TRBJ2-1; D is ambiguous. The germline V gene encodes CDR1 SGHTA and CDR2 FQGNSA. The CDR3 extends over 16 amino acids. V lost 1 base and J lost 8, with 18 bases in between. The DNA of the CDR3 is TGTGCCAGCAGCTTAGGCTTGGGCCCTGGGATGGATGAGCAGTTCTTC. Its translation is CASSLGLGPGMDEQFF.

The V gene is TRBV6-1, the J gene TRBJ2-2, with a tentative D call TRBD1 (6 bases). The CDR3 sequence is 12 residues long. V lost 7 bases, J lost 6 bases, and 9 bases lay in between. Germline lookup yields CDR1 MNHNS and CDR2 SASEGT. In nucleotides, the CDR3 is TGTGCCAGCATGACAGGAGCCGGGGAGCTGTTTTTT. Its protein product is CASMTGAGELFF.

The chain couples TRBV5-4 to TRBJ2-3; 10 nucleotides line up with TRBD2. Germline V gene data show CDR1 as SGHNT and CDR2 as YYREEE (reference sequence). The CDR3 contains 17 residues. J was trimmed by 4 bases and V by 3 bases; bases with no gene match: 11. The CDR3 region is CASSSRLVAGGADTQYF. The CDR3, as DNA: TGTGCCAGCAGCTCACGACTCGTAGCGGGAGGCGCAGATACGCAGTATTTT.

This clonotype was picked up a small number of times. This chain connects TRBV18 to TRBJ2-1; D gene unclear. Germline values: CDR1 KGHSH, CDR2 LQKENI. V lost 3 bases, J lost 3 bases, and 9 bases lay in between. The CDR3 spans 14 residues. CDR3 region: CASSPGINYNEQFF. CDR3 in DNA: TGTGCCAGCTCACCGGGAATAAACTACAATGAGCAGTTCTTC.

This rearrangement joins TRBV7-9 to TRBJ2-7; D possibly corresponds to TRBD2 (5 bases). The CDR3 spans 17 residues. In germline, CDR1 is SEHNR, CDR2 FQNEAQ (reference sequence). Between the trimmed V and J ends, which lost 1 base and 0 bases, there was a span of 16 bases. The CDR3 is CASSLVGVALSSYEQYF. The CDR3 DNA is TGTGCCAGCAGCTTAGTTGGCGTAGCGCTCAGCTCCTACGAGCAGTACTTC. The whole variable domain, filled in from reference TRBV7-9 and TRBJ2-7, reads DTGVSQNPRHKITKRGQNVTFRCDPISEHNRLYWYRQTLGQGPEFLTYFQNEAQLEKSRLLSDRFSAERPKGSFSTLEIQRTEQGDSAMYLCASSLVGVALSSYEQYFGPGTRLTVT.

The chain uses TRBV6-5 and TRBJ2-7, with D possibly TRBD1 on 6 matching bases. Germline V lookup: CDR1 MNHEY, CDR2 SVGAGI. The V gene lost 3 bases and the J gene lost 4 bases, with 13 bases spanning the gap. This CDR3 comprises 14 residues. The CDR3 coding sequence is TGTGCCAGCAGTTATAAGGCAGGGGTGTACGAGCAGTACTTC. Protein product: CASSYKAGVYEQYF.

The V gene is TRBV5-5, the J gene TRBJ2-2; 7 bases fit TRBD1. Germline V gives CDR1 SGHKS, CDR2 YYEKEE (reference sequence). This CDR3 contains 16 residues. V lost 3 bases, J lost 3 bases, and 8 bases stayed unmatched. Written as DNA, the CDR3 is TGTGCCAGCAGCTCGCCGGGACAGCCCTACACCGGGGAGCTGTTTTTT. Translating it yields CASSSPGQPYTGELFF.

This clonotype was counted between two and nine times. The chain has TRBV5-1 and TRBJ2-5, with D perhaps TRBD1 (6 bases). Germline CDR1 reads SGHRS; CDR2 reads YFSETQ. Trimming shortened V by 3 bases and J by 5 bases, and 11 bases separated the two germline ends. CDR3 length: 13 residues. CDR3 DNA: TGCGCCAGCAGCTCGCAGGGGTTGGAGACCCAGTACTTC. Translating it yields CASSSQGLETQYF.

In its sample, this clonotype was seen a few times. V gene TRBV18 combines with J gene TRBJ2-7; 7 bases match TRBD1. The CDR3 extends over 15 amino acids. CDR1 and CDR2 (germline): KGHSH, LQKENI. V dropped 3 bases and J dropped 0; count of bases not matched to a gene: 5. CDR3 residues: CASSPGQIISYEQYF. The CDR3 nucleotides are TGTGCCAGCTCACCGGGACAGATCATCTCCTACGAGCAGTACTTC.

The chain combines TRBV5-1 with TRBJ2-3, with D possibly matching TRBD2 (7 bases). Germline V gene sequence: CDR1 SGHRS, CDR2 YFSETQ. V lost 4 bases, J lost 6 bases, and 21 bases lay in between. CDR3 length equals 16 residues. DNA for the CDR3: TGCGCCAGCAGCCCGGGAACGCGGGGGCCCCGGGATACGCAGTATTTT. Amino acid sequence: CASSPGTRGPRDTQYF.

The chain has TRBV20-1 and TRBJ2-1; the D gene is possibly TRBD1 (5 bases). V shed 6 bases and J shed 13 bases, with 28 bases lying between them. CDR1 and CDR2 (germline): DFQATT, SNEGSKA (reference sequence). This CDR3 has 15 amino acids. CDR3 protein: CSAYAGPGPHWGQFF. The CDR3 nucleotides read TGCAGTGCCTACGCAGGGCCAGGGCCTCACTGGGGCCAGTTCTTC.

This clonotype was seen a handful of times. This sequence joins TRBV10-3 and TRBJ2-5, with TRBD1 identical over 11 bases. Per germline, CDR1 ENHRY and CDR2 SYGVKD. V gave up 6 bases and J gave up 4 bases; unmatched junction bases: 1. This CDR3 spans 13 amino acids. In DNA, the CDR3 is TGTGCCATCAGGGACAGGGGGCGAGAGACCCAGTACTTC. Its protein is CAIRDRGRETQYF.

The chain combines TRBV15 with TRBJ2-7; TRBD2 matches 9 bases. The CDR3 sequence is 15 residues long. V dropped 6 bases and J dropped 0; count of bases not matched to a gene: 6. From germline, CDR1 is LNHNV and CDR2 YYDKDF (reference sequence). The CDR3, as DNA: TGTGCCACCAGGACGAGCGGGGGGCTCTCCTACGAGCAGTACTTC. Protein product: CATRTSGGLSYEQYF.

This clonotype was detected only a few times. The genes are TRBV5-1 and TRBJ2-1, with TRBD2 as a possible D gene (5 bases). The CDR3 has 13 amino acids. Germline lookup yields CDR1 SGHRS and CDR2 YFSETQ. The V and J ends lost 2 bases and 7 bases respectively, with 10 bases between them. Here the CDR3 reads CASSFRRENEQFF. CDR3 DNA sequence: TGCGCCAGCAGCTTCCGAAGGGAGAATGAGCAGTTCTTC.

This rearrangement joins TRBV25-1 to TRBJ2-5; perhaps TRBD1 as D (6 bases). The ends were cut back, 3 bases at V and 6 bases at J, with 17 bases in the middle. Germline CDR1 MGHDK, CDR2 SYGVNS. The CDR3 is made up of 15 amino acids. CDR3 in amino acids: CASSDTTEGEKTQYF. The CDR3 DNA sequence: TGTGCCAGCAGTGATACTACCGAGGGGGAGAAGACCCAGTACTTC.

This clonotype was seen at least ten times. V is TRBV12-3 or TRBV12-4 and J is TRBJ2-3; maybe TRBD2 (5 bases). With 3 bases removed from V and 2 bases from J, the gap between germline ends came to 9 bases. The CDR3 has 14 residues. CDR3 amino acids: CASSFQRYTDTQYF. The CDR3 DNA is TGTGCCAGCAGTTTCCAGCGGTACACAGATACGCAGTATTTT.

This clonotype was counted a few times. The rearrangement joins TRBV10-2 to TRBJ2-5; 9 positions agree with TRBD1. Trimming removed 3 bases from V and 5 bases from J; junction bases left unmatched: 7. This CDR3 is 15 amino acids long. The V gene's germline CDR1 is WSHSY and CDR2 SAAADI. The CDR3 DNA is TGCGCCAGCAGTGACTCGGGACAGGGCTGGGAGACCCAGTACTTC. It specifies CASSDSGQGWETQYF.

The table lists this clonotype with a few counts. This chain connects TRBV28 to TRBJ1-1, with D hard to call. V was cut by 5 bases and J by 7 bases, with 8 bases left in between. CDR3 length equals 11 residues. CDR1 and CDR2 from the germline V gene are MDHEN and SYDVKM. The DNA for the CDR3 is TGTGCCAGCAGTCCCGGGGATGAAGCTTTCTTT. Encoded protein: CASSPGDEAFF.

This clonotype was recorded at least ten times. This chain connects TRBV12-3 or TRBV12-4 to TRBJ1-5; D unresolved. The CDR3 is 13 amino acids. The V end lost 7 bases, the J end lost 4 bases, and 11 bases lay between the germline ends. CDR3 amino acids: CASTTTLNQPQHF. The CDR3 DNA reads TGTGCCAGCACCACCACCTTAAATCAGCCCCAGCATTTT.

The chain recombines TRBV21-1 with TRBJ2-2; the tabulated D call, TRBD2, remains unverified against the DNA. TRBV21-1 is a pseudogene segment. CDR3 size: 20 residues. The CDR3 sequence is CASSKESETSGRADAGELFF. CDR3 in DNA: TGTGCCAGCAGCAAAGAATCTGAGACTAGCGGGAGGGCGGACGCCGGGGAGCTGTTTTTT.

This clonotype showed up just a few times. The chain joins TRBV27 to TRBJ1-6; D unclear. Germline V gives CDR1 MNHEY, CDR2 SMNVEV (reference sequence). CDR3 length: 15 amino acids. The V end lost 3 bases, the J end lost 2 bases, and 8 bases lay between the germline ends. CDR3 sequence reads: CASSFISPYNSPLHF. CDR3 nucleotides: TGTGCCAGCAGTTTTATTAGTCCCTATAATTCACCCCTCCACTTT.

The rearrangement links TRBV2 to TRBJ1-5, with no clear D. The CDR3 contains 13 residues. Per germline, CDR1 SNHLY and CDR2 FYNNEI. V was clipped by 7 bases and J by 6 bases, with 13 bases between them. The CDR3 loop is CASKGLGSQPQHF. Here the CDR3 DNA reads TGTGCCAGCAAGGGTCTAGGCAGTCAGCCCCAGCATTTT.

This clonotype has a handful of counts. This chain links TRBV18 with TRBJ1-1, with D perhaps TRBD1 (5 bases). The germline V gene encodes CDR1 KGHSH and CDR2 LQKENI. V was pared by 5 bases and J by 0 bases, with 10 bases between. The CDR3 contains 14 residues. CDR3 nucleotide sequence: TGTGCCAGCTCAGTACAGGTCCTGAACACTGAAGCTTTCTTT. Protein sequence: CASSVQVLNTEAFF.